These 23 T cell receptor beta chains originate from one sample sequenced in a study of shared clonotypes between healthy human individuals. This table comes from immunoSEQ multiplex PCR, and its TCRdb copy is limited to in-frame clones, with some not included. This table holds 980,000 or so clones, over 75% found once. Input material: memory CD4+ T cells sorted from blood. The subset: CD45RA-negative fraction. Receptors were obtained from a man aged 18 to 29 in good health.

This chain connects TRBV28 to TRBJ2-7; D tentatively reads TRBD1 or TRBD2 (6 bases each). Germline V gives CDR1 MDHEN, CDR2 SYDVKM. V lost 5 bases, J lost 6 bases, and 17 bases lay in between. The CDR3 runs 14 residues. The CDR3 DNA follows: TGTGCCAGCAGTCTGTGGGGGGCCACTATCGAGCAGTACTTC. Translated, it gives CASSLWGATIEQYF.

This clone was recorded many times. The V call is TRBV6-1, the J call TRBJ1-1; 7 bases are a match to TRBD1. Germline V CDR1 and CDR2: MNHNS, SASEGT. J was trimmed by 5 bases and V by 0 bases; bases with no gene match: 12. The CDR3 runs 17 residues. CDR3 sequence (DNA): TGTGCCAGCAGTGAAGCCAGGACGTTCAGGGGGAGTACTGAAGCTTTCTTT. The encoded protein is CASSEARTFRGSTEAFF.

The chain links TRBV2 to TRBJ1-6, with TRBD1 matching over 11 bases. V shed 6 bases, J shed 10 bases, and the junction held 11 bases outside the gene matches. CDR3 length equals 16 residues. Germline CDR1 SNHLY, CDR2 FYNNEI. CDR3 sequence: CASSASGTGGRSPLHF. The CDR3 nucleotides are TGTGCCAGCAGCGCTTCGGGGACAGGGGGTCGATCACCCCTCCACTTT.

The chain links TRBV7-8 to TRBJ2-7; 7 nucleotides match TRBD2. CDR3 length equals 18 residues. V trimming: 3 bases; J trimming: 7 bases; junction bases outside the gene matches: 21. Germline CDR1 reads SGHVS; CDR2 reads FQNEAQ. The CDR3 protein is CASSFGSKGAGTPGEQYF. As DNA, the CDR3 is TGTGCCAGCAGCTTTGGGTCGAAGGGAGCGGGGACCCCCGGTGAGCAGTACTTC.

This clone was seen only a few times. This sample also contains other DNA sequences that code for the same CDR3. The V call is TRBV10-3, the J call TRBJ2-7; D remains ambiguous. V was clipped by 0 bases and J by 0 bases, with 0 bases between them. The CDR3 has 12 amino acids. Germline V gives CDR1 ENHRY, CDR2 SYGVKD. This CDR3 reads CAISESSYEQYF. The CDR3 DNA reads as TGTGCCATCAGTGAGTCCTCCTACGAGCAGTACTTC.

This clone showed up just a few times. The chain combines TRBV19 with TRBJ2-7; D is undetermined. The V end lost 5 bases, the J end lost 3 bases, and 20 bases lay between the germline ends. CDR1 and CDR2 from the germline V gene are LNHDA and SQIVND (reference sequence). This CDR3 is 16 amino acids long. The CDR3 sequence is CASSPPPNRAYYEQYF. CDR3 sequence (DNA): TGTGCCAGTAGTCCCCCACCGAACAGAGCTTACTACGAGCAGTACTTC. Complete variable domain (other parts from reference TRBV19 and TRBJ2-7): DGGITQSPKYLFRKEGQNVTLSCEQNLNHDAMYWYRQDPGQGLRLIYYSQIVNDFQKGDIAEGYSVSREKKESFPLTVTSAQKNPTAFYLCASSPPPNRAYYEQYFGPGTRLTVT.

The chain couples TRBV5-1 to TRBJ2-7; D could derive from TRBD1 or TRBD2 (5 bases each). The germline CDR1 and CDR2 sequences are SGHRS and YFSETQ. The CDR3 has 16 amino acids. Trimming cost V 0 bases and J 0 bases, with 13 bases left between them. The CDR3 DNA reads as TGCGCCAGCAGCTTGGCTCCCGGGGCCACCTCCTACGAGCAGTACTTC. Its translation is CASSLAPGATSYEQYF.

This clone occurred once. The chain combines TRBV11-2 with TRBJ2-1, with D unclear. Trimming pared 2 bases from V and 6 bases from J, leaving 8 bases between. The CDR3 has 13 amino acids. CDR1 and CDR2 from the germline V gene are SGHAT and FQNNGV. CDR3 sequence reads: CASSLPQTNEQFF. The CDR3 DNA reads as TGTGCCAGCAGCTTACCTCAGACCAATGAGCAGTTCTTC.

This clone was recorded once. Other DNA variants within this sample encode the same CDR3. This chain connects TRBV5-4 to TRBJ2-5, with TRBD2 identical over 8 bases. CDR1 is SGHNT and CDR2 is YYREEE in the germline V gene (reference sequence). There are 14 residues in the CDR3. The V gene end was trimmed by 0 bases and the J gene end by 6 bases; junction bases not matched to a gene: 4. CDR3 DNA sequence: TGTGCCAGCAGCTTGGCGGGGGGGCGTCAGACCCAGTACTTC. It is translated as CASSLAGGRQTQYF.

The V and J genes are TRBV7-2 and TRBJ2-3; either TRBD1 or TRBD2 may fit D (5 bases each). Germline loops: CDR1 SGHTA, CDR2 FQGNSA. The V end lost 4 bases, the J end lost 4 bases, and 15 bases lay between the germline ends. The CDR3 consists of 15 residues. The CDR3 sequence: CASSSTSRGADTQYF. DNA of the CDR3: TGTGCCAGCAGCTCCACTAGTCGAGGGGCAGATACGCAGTATTTT.

The chain links TRBV6-1 to TRBJ1-6; TRBD1 matches 7 bases. V was pared by 3 bases and J by 0 bases, with 2 bases of the junction left unmatched. Germline-derived CDR1 and CDR2 are MNHNS and SASEGT. This CDR3 has 16 residues. The CDR3 coding sequence is TGTGCCAGCAGTGACAGGGGGAGCTCCTATAATTCACCCCTCCACTTT. Translating it yields CASSDRGSSYNSPLHF.

The chain links TRBV18 to TRBJ2-3; D not certain. The CDR3 covers 15 residues. From germline, CDR1 is KGHSH and CDR2 LQKENI. The ends were cut back, 2 bases at V and 0 bases at J, with 9 bases in the middle. The CDR3 is CASSPFASSTDTQYF. CDR3 DNA sequence: TGTGCCAGCTCACCATTCGCCTCTAGCACAGATACGCAGTATTTT.

The V call is TRBV6-1, the J call TRBJ2-7; D call uncertain. V dropped 6 bases and J dropped 2 bases, with 14 bases sitting between them. The germline gives CDR1 MNHNS, CDR2 SASEGT. This CDR3 spans 14 amino acids. The CDR3 DNA is TGTGCCAGCAGGCCGACATTCACCACCTACGAGCAGTACTTC. It is translated as CASRPTFTTYEQYF.

V and J are TRBV6-1 and TRBJ1-2, with D hard to call. Germline CDR1 MNHNS, CDR2 SASEGT. The CDR3 runs to 12 residues. V lost 8 bases and J 4 bases, leaving 11 bases between the germline ends. The CDR3 loop reads CASADGSYGYTF. DNA for the CDR3: TGTGCCAGCGCGGACGGCTCCTATGGCTACACCTTC.

In the case of this clone: This same CDR3 is encoded by further DNA sequences in the sample. The V gene is TRBV19, the J gene TRBJ1-5, with TRBD1 matching 7 bases. This CDR3 is built from 14 residues. CDR1 and CDR2 from the germline V gene are LNHDA and SQIVND (reference sequence). J gave up 4 bases and V 4 bases, and 4 bases lay outside the gene matches. The CDR3 protein is CASSTRQGNQPQHF. In nucleotides, the CDR3 is TGTGCCAGTAGTACACGACAGGGAAATCAGCCCCAGCATTTT.

Points on this clone: Other DNA sequences in this specimen translate into the identical CDR3. CDR3 DNA: TGTGCCAGCAGCCCTCGACAGGGAGGGGAGACCCAGTACTTC. Protein sequence: CASSPRQGGETQYF. V gene TRBV7-9 combines with J gene TRBJ2-5; D tentatively reads TRBD1 or TRBD2 (7 bases each). The CDR3 contains 14 residues. Germline-derived CDR1 and CDR2 are SEHNR and FQNEAQ (reference sequence). V lost 5 bases and J 5 bases, leaving 15 bases between the germline ends. Complete variable domain (other parts from reference TRBV7-9 and TRBJ2-5): DTGVSQNPRHKITKRGQNVTFRCDPISEHNRLYWYRQTLGQGPEFLTYFQNEAQLEKSRLLSDRFSAERPKGSFSTLEIQRTEQGDSAMYLCASSPRQGGETQYFGPGTRLLVL.

The V gene is TRBV6-6, the J gene TRBJ2-4, with D perhaps TRBD2 (6 bases). Germline lookup yields CDR1 MNHNY and CDR2 SVGAGI (reference sequence). Between the trimmed V and J ends, which lost 7 bases and 2 bases, there was a span of 12 bases. The CDR3 is made up of 14 amino acids. This chain's CDR3 is CASTVSGTKNIQYF. Here the CDR3 DNA reads TGTGCCAGCACCGTTAGCGGAACCAAAAACATTCAGTACTTC.

The chain links TRBV7-2 to TRBJ1-3; D gene uncertain. The CDR3 has 12 amino acids. The germline V gene has CDR1 SGHTA and CDR2 FQGNSA. V lost 1 base to trimming and J lost 4 bases, with 2 bases between them. The CDR3 DNA sequence: TGTGCCAGCAGCTTAGAAGGAAACACCATATATTTT. This encodes CASSLEGNTIYF.

This clone was detected only once. The chain couples TRBV18 to TRBJ1-5; TRBD1 agrees at 8 bases. The CDR3 consists of 14 residues. Trimming cost V 2 bases and J 6 bases; bases outside gene matches: 3. Germline V gene data show CDR1 as KGHSH and CDR2 as LQKENI. CDR3 sequence: CASSPGQGPQPQHF. Here the CDR3 DNA reads TGTGCCAGCTCACCAGGACAGGGCCCTCAGCCCCAGCATTTT.

This clone was detected a few times. The chain is built from TRBV11-2 and TRBJ1-1, with D uncertain. This CDR3 comprises 12 residues. The V gene lost 4 bases and the J gene lost 5 bases, with 8 bases spanning the gap. CDR1 is SGHAT, CDR2 FQNNGV, per germline. Here the CDR3 reads CASSSAGTEAFF. The CDR3 bases are TGTGCCAGCAGCTCCGCGGGGACTGAAGCTTTCTTT.

V and J are TRBV27 and TRBJ2-1; 12 nucleotides align to TRBD2. Germline V gives CDR1 MNHEY, CDR2 SMNVEV (reference sequence). The CDR3 loop spans 17 amino acids. The junction had 8 bases not matched to a gene; V was cut back by 4 bases and J by 4 bases. The CDR3 sequence: CASSSPRLAGAYNEQFF. The CDR3 nucleotides are TGTGCCAGCAGTTCCCCGCGACTAGCGGGGGCTTACAATGAGCAGTTCTTC.

The J gene is TRBJ2-7, the V gene TRBV18; D gene unclear. Germline CDR1 reads KGHSH; CDR2 reads LQKENI. V lost 4 bases, J lost 6 bases, and 16 bases lay in between. The CDR3 length is 14 residues. CDR3: CASSQGPLMGEQYF. The DNA of the CDR3 is TGTGCCAGCTCACAGGGTCCGCTGATGGGCGAGCAGTACTTC.

With regard to this clone: Other DNA sequences within the sample encode an identical CDR3. The V call is TRBV18, the J call TRBJ1-3; 7 bases line up with TRBD1. CDR3 length: 16 amino acids. Germline CDR1 KGHSH, CDR2 LQKENI. The trim removed 5 bases at V and 1 base at J, leaving 8 bases unmatched. CDR3 DNA sequence: TGTGCCAGCTCATCCACCTCAGGGGGATCTGGAAACACCATATATTTT. It yields the protein CASSSTSGGSGNTIYF.